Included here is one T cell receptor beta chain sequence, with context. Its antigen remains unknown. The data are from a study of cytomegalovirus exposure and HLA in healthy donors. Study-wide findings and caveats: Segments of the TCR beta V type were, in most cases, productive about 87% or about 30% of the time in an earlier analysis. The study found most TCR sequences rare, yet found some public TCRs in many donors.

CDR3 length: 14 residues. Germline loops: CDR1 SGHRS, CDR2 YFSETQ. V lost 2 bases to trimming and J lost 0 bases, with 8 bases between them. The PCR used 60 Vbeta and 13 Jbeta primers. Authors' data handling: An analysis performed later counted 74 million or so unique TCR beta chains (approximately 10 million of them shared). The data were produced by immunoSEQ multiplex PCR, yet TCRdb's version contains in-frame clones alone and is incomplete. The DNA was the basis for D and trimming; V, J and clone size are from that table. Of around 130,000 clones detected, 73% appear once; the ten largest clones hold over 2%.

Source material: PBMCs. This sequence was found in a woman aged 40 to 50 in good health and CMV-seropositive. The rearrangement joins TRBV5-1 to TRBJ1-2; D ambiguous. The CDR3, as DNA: TGCGCCAGCAGCTTAACCGGGACTAACTATGGCTACACCTTC. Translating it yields CASSLTGTNYGYTF.